This T cell receptor beta chain was captured by sequencing in a study of CXCR3-negative and CXCR3-positive naive CD8 T cells. In the study overall: Every library held about 1.5 +/- 0.3 million TRB reads, and the total came to some 130 million.

Researchers sorted 300,000 cells of each CD8+ T cell subset in triplicate. UMI-labeled 5' RACE yielded the TRB cDNA libraries. From its re-call of the 5' RACE reads, TCRdb lists each CDR3 protein once, without DNA. The specimen's table records approximately 8,700 distinct CDR3 sequences. The germline V gene has CDR1 SGHVS and CDR2 FQNEAQ. This CDR3 has 18 residues. The chain carries TRBV7-8 and TRBJ2-1; TCRdb proposes TRBD2, but this gene call is untestable without DNA. This receptor was taken from a human donor in good health. Some clones in this sample may be carry-over from other donors' samples. Sequencing used naive CXCR3- CD8+ T cells from blood. The subset is: CD45RO-CCR7+CD27+CD95- naive CD8+ T cells lacking CXCR3 (TNR3-). CDR3 region: CASSFTSGIASSYNEQFF.